This passage covers 8 T cell receptor beta chains from one sample sequenced in a study of blood T cell repertoires in COVID-19. Only in-frame clones appear in the TCRdb table, and some are missing; sequencing was by immunoSEQ multiplex PCR. The sample lists a few hundred thousand clones; about 87% were seen once. The sequencing sample was made of peripheral blood. These receptors were taken from a woman aged 55-75 years with COVID-19, enrolled during active disease.

J is TRBJ1-2 and V is TRBV5-1, with a weak D call TRBD1 (6 bases). Trimming removed 0 bases at V and 8 bases at J, with 14 bases between. Per the germline V gene, CDR1 is SGHRS and CDR2 is YFSETQ. The CDR3 totals 14 residues. CDR3 sequence (DNA): TGCGCCAGCAGCTTGGTGGCGGCAGGGGAGGGCTACACCTTC. Protein: CASSLVAAGEGYTF.

CDR3 sequence: CASSVLAGPYNEQFF. For the CDR3, the DNA is TGTGCCAGCAGCGTTCTAGCGGGACCTTACAATGAGCAGTTCTTC. The chain recombines TRBV9 with TRBJ2-1; 9 bases agree with TRBD2. V gave up 2 bases and J gave up 4 bases; unmatched junction bases: 4. This CDR3 is 15 amino acids long. The germline V gene has CDR1 SGDLS and CDR2 YYNGEE.

The rearrangement uses TRBV7-6 and TRBJ1-1; D not certain. There are 14 residues in the CDR3. The ends were cut back, 3 bases at V and 1 base at J, with 9 bases in the middle. Germline CDR1 is SGHVS and CDR2 is FNYEAQ. As DNA, the CDR3 is TGTGCCAGCAGCTTGTTCGCGGGGAACACTGAAGCTTTCTTT. Translating gives CASSLFAGNTEAFF.

The chain links TRBV30 to TRBJ1-2; D remains ambiguous. The CDR3 loop spans 17 amino acids. The germline V gene has CDR1 GTSNPN and CDR2 SVGIG (reference sequence). Trimming shortened V by 0 bases and J by 2 bases, and 19 bases separated the two germline ends. The CDR3 loop is CAWSVLPGRSSNYGYTF. The CDR3 DNA sequence: TGTGCCTGGAGTGTACTGCCAGGCCGATCATCAAACTATGGCTACACCTTC. Variable domain in full (rest from reference TRBV30 and TRBJ1-2): SQTIHQWPATLVQPVGSPLSLECTVEGTSNPNLYWYRQAAGRGLQLLFYSVGIGQISSEVPQNLSASRPQDRQFILSSKKLLLSDSGFYLCAWSVLPGRSSNYGYTFGSGTRLTVV.

The J gene is TRBJ1-5, the V gene TRBV6-1; weak D call: TRBD1 (5 bases). The length of the CDR3 is 14 residues. Between the trimmed V and J ends, which lost 3 bases and 7 bases, there was a span of 13 bases. CDR1 MNHNS and CDR2 SASEGT come from the germline V gene. The CDR3 nucleotides read TGTGCCAGCAGTGAGGGCTTACGGGGGCAGCCCCAGCATTTT. It translates to CASSEGLRGQPQHF.

The chain carries TRBV5-1 and TRBJ2-1; TRBD2 matches at 12 bases. V dropped 0 bases and J dropped 9; count of bases not matched to a gene: 10. Looked up from germline, CDR1 is SGHRS and CDR2 is YFSETQ. CDR3 size: 17 residues. CDR3 DNA: TGCGCCAGCAGCTTGGAATCGGGACTAGCGGGTCTGGGTGAGCAGTTCTTC. It encodes CASSLESGLAGLGEQFF.

This clone showed up just once. V gene TRBV7-7 combines with J gene TRBJ2-1; D is ambiguous. V dropped 5 bases and J dropped 10 bases, with 12 bases sitting between them. The CDR3 sequence is 12 residues long. Germline CDR1 reads SSHAT; CDR2 reads FNYEAQ (reference sequence). CDR3 sequence: CASSPGFGEQFF. The DNA for the CDR3 is TGTGCCAGCAGCCCGGGTTTTGGGGAGCAGTTCTTC.

The chain combines TRBV5-1 with TRBJ2-2; tentative D call: TRBD1 (5 bases). The CDR3 spans 12 residues. Per germline, CDR1 SGHRS and CDR2 YFSETQ. Trimming took 7 bases from V and 7 from J, leaving 11 bases between them. The CDR3 loop reads CASQGIGGELFF. Written as DNA, the CDR3 is TGCGCCAGCCAGGGTATCGGCGGGGAGCTGTTTTTT.